These 29 T cell receptor beta chains were sequenced from one sample in a study of T cell responses to AZD1222 COVID-19 vaccine. Sequenced by immunoSEQ multiplex PCR; TCRdb stores in-frame clones only, minus some. Among around 150,000 clones listed, under 95% were seen once. Here the sequenced sample was peripheral blood, taken on day 0 of AZD1222 vaccination. Receptor source: an adult in good health.

The J gene is TRBJ2-2, the V gene TRBV3-1 (or the pseudogene TRBV3-2); a weak D match, TRBD1 (6 bases). The ends were cut back, 10 bases at V and 1 base at J, with 10 bases in the middle. This CDR3 is 13 amino acids long. Germline V gene data show CDR1 as LGHDT and CDR2 as YNNKEL (reference sequence). The CDR3 is CATGHLNTGELFF. As DNA, the CDR3 is TGTGCCACGGGACATCTGAACACCGGGGAGCTGTTTTTT.

V gene TRBV5-4 combines with J gene TRBJ2-7; tentatively, D is TRBD1 (5 bases). V shed 4 bases and J shed 2 bases, with 13 bases lying between them. Germline CDR1 is SGHNT and CDR2 is YYREEE (reference sequence). The CDR3 runs to 14 residues. The CDR3 is CASSTSRVAYEQYF. DNA of the CDR3: TGTGCCAGCAGCACATCCAGGGTGGCCTACGAGCAGTACTTC.

CDR3: CASSAASGLLYEQYF. DNA for the CDR3: TGTGCCAGTAGTGCCGCTAGCGGGCTACTATACGAGCAGTACTTC. The chain has TRBV19 and TRBJ2-7, with 8 bases aligning to TRBD2. The CDR3 has 15 amino acids. Germline trimming cut 5 bases from V and 4 bases from J; bases unmatched to any gene: 10. Germline V gene sequence: CDR1 LNHDA, CDR2 SQIVND (reference sequence).

The rearrangement links TRBV6-5 to TRBJ2-1, with D perhaps matching TRBD2 (5 bases). Germline V lookup: CDR1 MNHEY, CDR2 SVGAGI. This CDR3 contains 11 residues. The V end lost 6 bases, the J end lost 10 bases, and 10 bases lay between the germline ends. CDR3 loop: CASSPQREQFF. CDR3 coding DNA: TGTGCCAGCAGCCCCCAGCGGGAGCAGTTCTTC.

This chain links TRBV6-5 with TRBJ2-5; D is undetermined. There are 15 residues in the CDR3. CDR1 is MNHEY and CDR2 is SVGAGI in the germline V gene. The V and J ends lost 5 bases and 0 bases respectively, with 13 bases between them. CDR3 DNA: TGTGCCAGCAGTAAGAGGTCAGCAAACCAAGAGACCCAGTACTTC. Residues: CASSKRSANQETQYF.

Worth noting for this clone: The sample has other DNA sequences that encode this CDR3 too. The chain employs TRBV9 and TRBJ2-1; 11 positions agree with TRBD2. Germline trimming cut 4 bases from V and 6 bases from J; bases unmatched to any gene: 6. Germline lookup yields CDR1 SGDLS and CDR2 YYNGEE. CDR3 size: 15 residues. CDR3 sequence: CASSPRLAGRNEQFF. CDR3 DNA: TGTGCCAGCAGCCCTCGACTAGCGGGACGCAATGAGCAGTTCTTC.

This rearrangement joins TRBV5-6 to TRBJ2-3; D is uncertain. V lost 1 base and J 2 bases, leaving 8 bases between the germline ends. The CDR3 extends over 14 amino acids. Germline V gene sequence: CDR1 SGHDT, CDR2 YYEEEE. The CDR3 region is CASSLKFITDTQYF. The CDR3 DNA sequence: TGTGCCAGCAGCTTGAAGTTCATCACAGATACGCAGTATTTT.

V usage is TRBV28 and J usage is TRBJ1-5; D gene unclear. Germline lookup yields CDR1 MDHEN and CDR2 SYDVKM. Trimming took off 6 bases at V and 7 bases at J, with 22 bases between the two ends. CDR3 length: 16 residues. CDR3 in DNA: TGTGCCAGCAGAACCCCGGAGAGGGCGGGGAACCAGCCCCAGCATTTT. Residues: CASRTPERAGNQPQHF.

This chain uses TRBV7-2 with TRBJ2-1; D could derive from TRBD1 or TRBD2 (6 bases each). Per the germline V gene, CDR1 is SGHTA and CDR2 is FQGNSA. CDR3 length: 14 residues. V was pared by 3 bases and J by 9 bases, with 15 bases between. The CDR3 reads CASSFSGARGEQFF. For the CDR3, the DNA is TGTGCCAGCAGCTTTTCGGGGGCGAGAGGTGAGCAGTTCTTC. Together with reference TRBV7-2 and TRBJ2-1, the CDR3 gives the full variable domain: GAGVSQSPSNKVTEKGKDVELRCDPISGHTALYWYRQSLGQGLEFLIYFQGNSAPDKSGLPSDRFSAERTGGSVSTLTIQRTQQEDSAVYLCASSFSGARGEQFFGPGTRLTVL.

The chain has TRBV28 and TRBJ2-7; D is ambiguous. Trimming cost V 10 bases and J 3 bases, with 22 bases left between them. There are 15 residues in the CDR3. In germline, CDR1 is MDHEN, CDR2 SYDVKM. Here the CDR3 DNA reads TGTGCCACTCTCCCCTTGGGGTTAGTAGTCTACGAGCAGTACTTC. Protein: CATLPLGLVVYEQYF. Filled out from reference TRBV28 and TRBJ2-7, the complete variable domain reads DVKVTQSSRYLVKRTGEKVFLECVQDMDHENMFWYRQDPGLGLRLIYFSYDVKMKEKGDIPEGYSVSREKKERFSLILESASTNQTSMYLCATLPLGLVVYEQYFGPGTRLTVT.

The rearrangement uses TRBV3-1 (or the pseudogene TRBV3-2) and TRBJ1-4; 7 bases are a match to TRBD1. The V gene end was trimmed by 4 bases and the J gene end by 5 bases; junction bases not matched to a gene: 7. The CDR3 has 15 residues. Germline V gene sequence: CDR1 LGHDT, CDR2 YNNKEL (reference sequence). The CDR3 sequence is CASSPTGEGNEKLFF. In DNA, the CDR3 is TGTGCCAGCAGCCCCACAGGGGAGGGCAATGAAAAACTGTTTTTT.

The chain joins TRBV28 to TRBJ1-2, with a possible D match to TRBD1 (5 bases). Germline lookup yields CDR1 MDHEN and CDR2 SYDVKM. The V gene lost 2 bases and the J gene lost 1 base, with 11 bases spanning the gap. CDR3 size: 15 residues. DNA for the CDR3: TGTGCCAGCAGTTTAGGGGCACATCTTAACTATGGCTACACCTTC. Amino acids: CASSLGAHLNYGYTF.

The rearrangement joins TRBV18 to TRBJ2-3; possibly TRBD1 for D (5 bases). The V end lost 3 bases, the J end lost 0 bases, and 10 bases lay between the germline ends. Germline V lookup: CDR1 KGHSH, CDR2 LQKENI. The CDR3 is 15 amino acids. CDR3 sequence (DNA): TGTGCCAGCTCACCTCCAGGGTCTAGCACAGATACGCAGTATTTT. Translating gives CASSPPGSSTDTQYF. The variable domain in full, with the rest retrieved from reference TRBV18 and TRBJ2-3, is NAGVMQNPRHLVRRRGQEARLRCSPMKGHSHVYWYRQLPEEGLKFMVYLQKENIIDESGMPKERFSAEFPKEGPSILRIQQVVRGDSAAYFCASSPPGSSTDTQYFGPGTRLTVL.

The rearrangement uses TRBV19 and TRBJ2-5, with 9 bases lining up with TRBD2. Germline CDR1 reads LNHDA; CDR2 reads SQIVND (reference sequence). The V segment lost 4 bases and the J segment 2 bases; nucleotides outside the gene matches: 8. The CDR3 has 16 residues. CDR3 DNA sequence: TGTGCCAGTAGTAGGGGGCCTAGCGGGACTCAAGAGACCCAGTACTTC. Translation: CASSRGPSGTQETQYF.

This chain uses TRBV5-1 with TRBJ1-1, with D unclear. The CDR3 is 16 residues long. Germline CDR1 reads SGHRS; CDR2 reads YFSETQ. Trimming cost V 0 bases and J 0 bases, with 12 bases left between them. Here the CDR3 DNA reads TGCGCCAGCAGCTTGGCCTGGTCACGGATGAACACTGAAGCTTTCTTT. Translation: CASSLAWSRMNTEAFF.

The rearrangement uses TRBV27 and TRBJ2-7; D uncertain. The V end lost 8 bases, the J end lost 6 bases, and 8 bases lay between the germline ends. The CDR3 length is 10 residues. Germline CDR1 reads MNHEY; CDR2 reads SMNVEV (reference sequence). CDR3 sequence reads: CASGYSEQYF. DNA of the CDR3: TGTGCCAGCGGGTACAGCGAGCAGTACTTC.

V gene TRBV5-1 combines with J gene TRBJ2-2, with D possibly being TRBD1 (5 bases). V lost 0 bases and J lost 5, with 5 bases in between. CDR1 is SGHRS and CDR2 is YFSETQ in the germline V gene. The CDR3 contains 13 residues. The CDR3 loop is CASSLEGTGELFF. The CDR3, as DNA: TGCGCCAGCAGCTTGGAGGGGACCGGGGAGCTGTTTTTT.

This clone was recorded once. This chain connects TRBV6-2 or TRBV6-3 to TRBJ2-1; the D gene is possibly TRBD2 (5 bases). This CDR3 comprises 13 residues. Germline assignment: CDR1 MNHEY and CDR2 SVGEGT. Deletions cut 4 bases from V and 5 bases from J, with 9 bases between. CDR3 DNA sequence: TGTGCCAGCAGTTCCGGACTGAACAATGAGCAGTTCTTC. It is translated as CASSSGLNNEQFF.

The J gene is TRBJ2-7, the V gene TRBV5-4; 11 bases fit TRBD1. V trimming: 4 bases; J trimming: 2 bases; junction bases outside the gene matches: 5. CDR1 SGHNT and CDR2 YYREEE come from the germline V gene (reference sequence). The CDR3 spans 15 residues. This chain's CDR3 is CASSLGTGGAYEQYF. Written as DNA, the CDR3 is TGTGCCAGCAGCCTGGGGACAGGGGGGGCCTACGAGCAGTACTTC.

This chain uses TRBV27 with TRBJ1-2; 8 bases align to TRBD1. V dropped 5 bases and J dropped 3; count of bases not matched to a gene: 11. CDR3 length: 16 residues. Germline V gene sequence: CDR1 MNHEY, CDR2 SMNVEV (reference sequence). In nucleotides, the CDR3 is TGTGCCAGCAGTCCACTCCGGGACAGGTCTGACTATGGCTACACCTTC. Its protein is CASSPLRDRSDYGYTF.

This clone was counted between two and nine times. The chain employs TRBV6-5 and TRBJ2-2; 7 bases map to TRBD1. The germline CDR1 and CDR2 sequences are MNHEY and SVGAGI. V gave up 6 bases and J gave up 1 base; unmatched junction bases: 2. The CDR3 spans 14 residues. The CDR3 nucleotides are TGTGCCAGCAGACAGGGGAGGAACACCGGGGAGCTGTTTTTT. It yields the protein CASRQGRNTGELFF.

The rearrangement links TRBV2 to TRBJ2-7; unclear D gene. V was pared by 6 bases and J by 4 bases, with 10 bases between. Germline V gene lookup returns CDR1 SNHLY and CDR2 FYNNEI. This CDR3 has 12 amino acids. The CDR3 region has the DNA TGTGCCAGCAGAGGCAGGCTGTACGAGCAGTACTTC. Translation: CASRGRLYEQYF.

CDR3 amino acids: CASSFNTQETQYF. The DNA for the CDR3 is TGTGCCAGCAGCTTCAACACCCAAGAGACCCAGTACTTC. The chain uses TRBV7-2 and TRBJ2-5; D is uncertain. Trimming took off 3 bases at V and 1 base at J, with 6 bases between the two ends. Germline V gene data show CDR1 as SGHTA and CDR2 as FQGNSA. The CDR3 consists of 13 residues.

This sequence joins TRBV5-1 and TRBJ2-7; possible D gene TRBD2, 5 bases. The CDR3 is made up of 13 amino acids. The germline V gene encodes CDR1 SGHRS and CDR2 YFSETQ. Deletions cut 4 bases from V and 1 base from J, with 9 bases between. The CDR3 bases are TGCGCCAGCAGCCGGGATCCATCCTACGAGCAGTACTTC. Encoded protein: CASSRDPSYEQYF. Drawing the rest from reference TRBV5-1 and TRBJ2-7, the complete variable domain is KAGVTQTPRYLIKTRGQQVTLSCSPISGHRSVSWYQQTPGQGLQFLFEYFSETQRNKGNFPGRFSGRQFSNSRSEMNVSTLELGDSALYLCASSRDPSYEQYFGPGTRLTVT.

V gene TRBV9 combines with J gene TRBJ1-2; the D is unclear. This CDR3 contains 13 residues. Trimming took off 0 bases at V and 4 bases at J, with 7 bases between the two ends. The germline V gene has CDR1 SGDLS and CDR2 YYNGEE. The CDR3 DNA is TGTGCCAGCAGCGTAGGAGTCGGCTATGGCTACACCTTC. Protein sequence: CASSVGVGYGYTF.

This rearrangement joins TRBV20-1 to TRBJ2-1; D unclear. V gave up 1 base and J gave up 5 bases, with 3 bases separating them. Germline loops: CDR1 DFQATT, CDR2 SNEGSKA (reference sequence). The CDR3 contains 11 residues. This CDR3 reads CSARAHNEQFF. In DNA form, the CDR3 reads TGCAGTGCTAGAGCTCACAATGAGCAGTTCTTC.

This clone came up once. This CDR3 is CAIATGSFDEQYF. CDR3 DNA: TGTGCCATCGCAACGGGGAGCTTTGACGAGCAGTACTTC. The chain is built from TRBV12-3 or TRBV12-4 and TRBJ2-7, with D possibly being TRBD2 (5 bases). This CDR3 is 13 amino acids long. With 10 bases removed from V and 5 bases from J, the gap between germline ends came to 18 bases.

This chain links TRBV27 with TRBJ2-7; D uncertain. The CDR3 runs 13 residues. The V and J ends lost 0 bases and 7 bases respectively, with 10 bases between them. Germline CDR1 reads MNHEY; CDR2 reads SMNVEV (reference sequence). The CDR3 here is CASSLSNVGEQYF. CDR3 bases: TGTGCCAGCAGTTTATCGAATGTAGGGGAGCAGTACTTC.

This clone occurred a few times. The chain is built from TRBV4-2 and TRBJ2-3, with D unresolved. V was shortened by 0 bases and J by 1 base, with 11 bases between the two germline ends. The CDR3 runs to 16 residues. Germline V gene lookup returns CDR1 LGHNA and CDR2 YNFKEQ. CDR3 bases: TGTGCCAGCAGCCAAGATGTAGGAACGGGCACAGATACGCAGTATTTT. Its protein product is CASSQDVGTGTDTQYF.